These 26 T cell receptor beta chains originate from one sample sequenced in a study of blood T cell repertoires in COVID-19. TCRdb's table, derived via immunoSEQ multiplex PCR, lists solely in-frame clones and lacks some. This sample has 130,000 or so clones, with about 90% found just once. The material sequenced was peripheral blood. The receptors were gathered from a woman in her forties or fifties who had recovered from COVID-19.

This clone was recorded once. The V gene is TRBV24-1, the J gene TRBJ2-1; 8 positions match TRBD1. V gave up 3 bases and J gave up 9 bases; unmatched junction bases: 12. Germline CDR1 and CDR2: KGHDR and SFDVKD. The CDR3 covers 16 residues. CDR3 residues: CATSDARQGSASEQFF. CDR3 sequence (DNA): TGTGCCACCAGTGATGCTCGACAGGGGTCGGCTAGTGAGCAGTTCTTC.

The rearrangement uses TRBV7-2 and TRBJ1-1; 8 nucleotides line up with TRBD1. The CDR3 contains 12 residues. The J segment lost 10 bases and the V segment lost 5 bases, leaving 6 bases of the junction unmatched. CDR1 is SGHTA and CDR2 is FQGNSA in the germline V gene. CDR3 protein: CASSPRTGRAFF. For the CDR3, the DNA is TGTGCCAGCAGCCCGCGGACAGGGCGAGCTTTCTTT.

This clone showed up many times. The rearrangement joins TRBV30 to TRBJ1-2; D is unclear. This CDR3 is built from 13 residues. Trimming removed 0 bases from V and 2 bases from J, with 7 bases in between. CDR1 is GTSNPN, CDR2 SVGIG, per germline (reference sequence). The CDR3 is CAWSVMRNYGYTF. The CDR3 nucleotides are TGTGCCTGGAGTGTAATGAGGAACTATGGCTACACCTTC.

V and J are TRBV30 and TRBJ1-1, with D tentatively TRBD1 (5 bases). V lost 2 bases to trimming and J lost 10 bases, with 14 bases between them. Germline CDR1 GTSNPN, CDR2 SVGIG (reference sequence). This CDR3 comprises 12 residues. CDR3 in amino acids: CAWSRTSGGAFF. CDR3 bases: TGTGCCTGGAGTCGGACATCGGGGGGAGCTTTCTTT.

V usage is TRBV24-1 and J usage is TRBJ2-2; no definite D call. Germline V CDR1 and CDR2: KGHDR, SFDVKD. CDR3 length: 14 amino acids. V was cut by 2 bases and J by 5 bases, with 8 bases left in between. The CDR3 nucleotides are TGTGCCACCAGTGATTCTACACAGACCGGGGAGCTGTTTTTT. Translation gives CATSDSTQTGELFF.

The CDR3 nucleotides read TGCGCCAGCAGCTTGGCGGGGGGTCGGATGAACACTGAAGCTTTCTTT. Amino acid sequence: CASSLAGGRMNTEAFF. V is TRBV5-1 and J is TRBJ1-1; the D gene is possibly TRBD1 (5 bases). The CDR3 consists of 16 residues. Germline CDR1 is SGHRS and CDR2 is YFSETQ. The V end lost 0 bases, the J end lost 0 bases, and 12 bases lay between the germline ends. Combining the CDR3 with reference TRBV5-1 and TRBJ1-1 gives the whole variable domain KAGVTQTPRYLIKTRGQQVTLSCSPISGHRSVSWYQQTPGQGLQFLFEYFSETQRNKGNFPGRFSGRQFSNSRSEMNVSTLELGDSALYLCASSLAGGRMNTEAFFGQGTRLTVV.

This rearrangement joins TRBV9 to TRBJ2-3, with 11 nucleotides matching TRBD2. Per the germline V gene, CDR1 is SGDLS and CDR2 is YYNGEE. This CDR3 spans 14 amino acids. The V gene end was trimmed by 4 bases and the J gene end by 8 bases; junction bases not matched to a gene: 6. CDR3 sequence reads: CASSTPSGGRTQYF. DNA of the CDR3: TGTGCCAGCAGCACACCTAGCGGGGGGCGTACGCAGTATTTT. Together with reference TRBV9 and TRBJ2-3, the CDR3 gives the full variable domain: DSGVTQTPKHLITATGQRVTLRCSPRSGDLSVYWYQQSLDQGLQFLIQYYNGEERAKGNILERFSAQQFPDLHSELNLSSLELGDSALYFCASSTPSGGRTQYFGPGTRLTVL.

This sequence joins TRBV27 and TRBJ1-5, with TRBD1 identical over 10 bases. Germline V gene sequence: CDR1 MNHEY, CDR2 SMNVEV (reference sequence). V shed 7 bases, J shed 5 bases, and the junction held 2 bases outside the gene matches. The CDR3 sequence is 13 residues long. The CDR3 loop reads CASKGTGDQPQHF. The CDR3 DNA follows: TGTGCCAGCAAAGGGACAGGGGATCAGCCCCAGCATTTT.

V is TRBV29-1 and J is TRBJ2-1; 9 nucleotides align to TRBD2. The CDR3 sequence is 17 residues long. Germline CDR1 and CDR2: SQVTM and ANQGSEA. Trimming cost V 3 bases and J 0 bases; bases outside gene matches: 9. The DNA for the CDR3 is TGCAGCGTTGAGGGGGTACTAGCGGGCTCCTCCTACAATGAGCAGTTCTTC. It codes for CSVEGVLAGSSYNEQFF.

The chain uses TRBV2 and TRBJ2-4, with D possibly TRBD1 on 8 matching bases. Germline V gene lookup returns CDR1 SNHLY and CDR2 FYNNEI. The V and J ends lost 6 bases and 7 bases respectively, with 10 bases between them. The CDR3 is 12 amino acids. In nucleotides, the CDR3 is TGTGCCAGCAGACAGGGGGGGAACATTCAGTACTTC. It encodes CASRQGGNIQYF.

The chain carries TRBV9 and TRBJ2-1, with TRBD2 matching over 7 bases. There are 15 residues in the CDR3. Per germline, CDR1 SGDLS and CDR2 YYNGEE. J lost 2 bases, V lost 3 bases, and 5 bases had no gene match. For the CDR3, the DNA is TGTGCCAGCAGCGCGACGGGGGGAACCTACAATGAGCAGTTCTTC. Translated: CASSATGGTYNEQFF.

This clone appeared a single time. This sequence joins TRBV10-3 and TRBJ1-3; the D gene is possibly TRBD1 (5 bases). The CDR3 runs 13 residues. V was cut by 4 bases and J by 8 bases, with 12 bases left in between. Germline V gene lookup returns CDR1 ENHRY and CDR2 SYGVKD. The CDR3 sequence is CAISGRAVDTIYF. CDR3 DNA sequence: TGTGCCATCAGTGGCAGGGCCGTTGACACCATATATTTT.

The chain has TRBV19 and TRBJ2-7; 8 positions agree with TRBD1. The CDR3 is made up of 14 amino acids. CDR1 is LNHDA, CDR2 SQIVND, per germline (reference sequence). The V gene end was trimmed by 4 bases and the J gene end by 3 bases; junction bases not matched to a gene: 5. Here the CDR3 DNA reads TGTGCCAGTAGTAGGACAGGGAATGGCTACGAGCAGTACTTC. It is translated as CASSRTGNGYEQYF.

The chain couples TRBV10-3 to TRBJ1-1; 7 bases match TRBD1. The germline gives CDR1 ENHRY, CDR2 SYGVKD. There are 15 residues in the CDR3. V lost 5 bases, J lost 1 base, and 7 bases stayed unmatched. CDR3 in DNA: TGTGCCATCAGTAAACAGGGGAGCGGGAACACTGAAGCTTTCTTT. Its protein product is CAISKQGSGNTEAFF.

As DNA, the CDR3 is TGTGCCAGCAGCCGCATCGGGACTAGCGGCTCCTACGAGCAGTACTTC. It specifies CASSRIGTSGSYEQYF. J is TRBJ2-7 and V is TRBV6-2 or TRBV6-3, with 11 bases identical to TRBD2. CDR3 length: 16 amino acids. CDR1 and CDR2 (germline): MNHEY, SVGEGT. The V segment lost 6 bases and the J segment 0 bases; nucleotides outside the gene matches: 7.

The chain employs TRBV7-2 and TRBJ2-7; 8 nucleotides align to TRBD2. Germline CDR1 reads SGHTA; CDR2 reads FQGNSA. V lost 0 bases to trimming and J lost 1 base; unmatched junction nucleotides: 17. This CDR3 is 20 amino acids long. In nucleotides, the CDR3 is TGTGCCAGCAGCTTAGCGTCTCGGGGTCCAGAACTAGCGGAGTCCTACGAGCAGTACTTC. It translates to CASSLASRGPELAESYEQYF.

This chain uses TRBV6-2 or TRBV6-3 with TRBJ2-1; D is unresolved. V was shortened by 2 bases and J by 8 bases, with 16 bases between the two germline ends. Germline V lookup: CDR1 MNHEY, CDR2 SVGEGT. The CDR3 is 15 residues long. This chain's CDR3 is CASSYRPQAVHEQFF. The CDR3 DNA is TGTGCCAGCAGTTACCGCCCCCAAGCCGTCCATGAGCAGTTCTTC.

V and J are TRBV5-1 and TRBJ2-7; 11 bases align to TRBD1. V trimming: 5 bases; J trimming: 2 bases; junction bases outside the gene matches: 3. CDR3 size: 14 residues. Germline assignment: CDR1 SGHRS and CDR2 YFSETQ. DNA of the CDR3: TGCGCCAGCAGGGGACAGGGGGTAACCTACGAGCAGTACTTC. Translating it yields CASRGQGVTYEQYF.

V gene TRBV24-1 combines with J gene TRBJ2-1; a possible D gene is TRBD2 (6 bases). The ends were cut back, 7 bases at V and 2 bases at J, with 20 bases in the middle. Germline V gene lookup returns CDR1 KGHDR and CDR2 SFDVKD. The CDR3 loop spans 17 amino acids. CDR3 DNA: TGTGCCACCAGCAGACCTTCCGGGACTCCGGCCTACAATGAGCAGTTCTTC. Its translation is CATSRPSGTPAYNEQFF.

This chain connects TRBV9 to TRBJ1-3, with no clear D. With 5 bases removed from V and 0 bases from J, the gap between germline ends came to 9 bases. Germline V lookup: CDR1 SGDLS, CDR2 YYNGEE. This CDR3 region has 14 residues. CDR3 sequence (DNA): TGTGCCAGCAGTCCGCCCAGCTCTGGAAACACCATATATTTT. Translated, it gives CASSPPSSGNTIYF.

This clone was seen just once. V gene TRBV11-3 combines with J gene TRBJ2-1; TRBD2 matches 9 bases. Germline CDR1 is SGHNT and CDR2 is YENEEA. The J segment lost 2 bases and the V segment lost 3 bases, leaving 17 bases of the junction unmatched. This CDR3 is 20 amino acids long. CDR3 sequence reads: CASSFRGGGRAPGPYNEQFF. The CDR3, as DNA: TGTGCCAGCAGCTTCAGGGGTGGCGGGAGGGCCCCGGGTCCCTACAATGAGCAGTTCTTC.

The genes are TRBV29-1 and TRBJ2-1, with 8 bases that match TRBD1. The CDR3 is 15 amino acids. The germline CDR1 and CDR2 sequences are SQVTM and ANQGSEA. J was trimmed by 2 bases and V by 6 bases; bases with no gene match: 9. CDR3 residues: CSVHGNRGAYNEQFF. CDR3 coding DNA: TGCAGCGTACACGGCAACAGGGGGGCCTACAATGAGCAGTTCTTC.

Comment on this clone: This sample also contains other DNA sequences that code for the same CDR3. This chain joins TRBV5-1 and TRBJ2-7; tentative D call: TRBD2 (5 bases). This CDR3 spans 14 amino acids. V dropped 0 bases and J dropped 3 bases, with 10 bases sitting between them. Germline-derived CDR1 and CDR2 are SGHRS and YFSETQ. The DNA of the CDR3 is TGCGCCAGCAGCTTGGGGACGGGAATCTACGAGCAGTACTTC. Translating gives CASSLGTGIYEQYF.

This rearrangement joins TRBV10-3 to TRBJ2-3, with a weak D call TRBD2 (6 bases). Between the trimmed V and J ends, which lost 4 bases and 1 base, there was a span of 12 bases. CDR1 and CDR2 (germline): ENHRY, SYGVKD. This CDR3 comprises 15 residues. CDR3 in DNA: TGTGCCATCAGTGCGTTACTAGCCGGCACAGATACGCAGTATTTT. This gives the protein CAISALLAGTDTQYF.

The chain has TRBV11-2 and TRBJ2-1; 8 nucleotides align to TRBD1. Germline V gene sequence: CDR1 SGHAT, CDR2 FQNNGV. J lost 4 bases, V lost 5 bases, and 16 bases had no gene match. CDR3 size: 18 residues. The CDR3 sequence is CASSPGGVSRGLYNEQFF. DNA of the CDR3: TGTGCCAGCAGCCCCGGAGGAGTGAGCAGGGGGCTTTACAATGAGCAGTTCTTC.

CDR3 sequence reads: CASSRTGGRTEAFF. In DNA, the CDR3 is TGTGCCAGCAGCCGGACAGGCGGGCGGACTGAAGCTTTCTTT. The V and J genes are TRBV7-9 and TRBJ1-1; TRBD1 matches 7 bases. V lost 5 bases, J lost 5 bases, and 8 bases stayed unmatched. The CDR3 loop spans 14 amino acids. Germline V gene sequence: CDR1 SEHNR, CDR2 FQNEAQ (reference sequence).